This T cell receptor (beta chain) originates from a study of control samples from healthy donors and cancer patients. Losses at the gene ends were 6 bases for V and 5 bases for J; bases not matched to a gene: 9. CDR3 size: 15 residues. Germline V gene sequence: CDR1 MNHEY, CDR2 SVGAGI. Sequencing was performed with immunoSEQ multiplex PCR; in TCRdb, only in-frame clones are kept and a portion is missing. The sample records 150,000 or so clones, around 96% being singletons. Sequenced input: blood. This sequence originates from a woman aged 35 to 49 in good health. The V gene is TRBV6-5, the J gene TRBJ1-4, with TRBD1 matching 7 bases. The CDR3 here is CASSKTGTANEKLFF. Here the CDR3 DNA reads TGTGCCAGCAGCAAGACCGGGACAGCAAATGAAAAACTGTTTTTT.